The 15 T cell receptor beta chains given below trace back to one sample, sequenced in a study of TIL therapy for anti-PD-1-resistant metastatic lung cancer. Described time point: pre-treatment sample, taken before nivolumab and TIL therapy. Tumor tissue came from excised metastases, mostly pleural nodules or supraclavicular lymph nodes. This was the immunoSEQ v3 assay. Profiling relied on immunoSEQ multiplex PCR, and the TCRdb table lists in-frame clones only, not all of them. The sample lists 95,000 or so clones; under 70% were seen once. Sequencing used tumor tissue, obtained at baseline. These TCRs come from a person aged 25-85 years with non-small cell lung cancer.

This clone showed up just a few times. The V call is TRBV7-6, the J call TRBJ2-2; tentative D call: TRBD1 (6 bases). CDR3 size: 14 residues. V was shortened by 9 bases and J by 2 bases, with 13 bases between the two germline ends. The germline CDR1 and CDR2 sequences are SGHVS and FNYEAQ. CDR3 nucleotides: TGTGCCAGTTCTTACAGGGTTAACACCGGGGAGCTGTTTTTT. This codes for CASSYRVNTGELFF. The full variable domain, completed using reference TRBV7-6 and TRBJ2-2, is GAGVSQSPRYKVTKRGQDVALRCDPISGHVSLYWYRQALGQGPEFLTYFNYEAQQDKSGLPNDRFSAERPEGSISTLTIQRTEQRDSAMYRCASSYRVNTGELFFGEGSRLTVL.

V gene TRBV6-5 combines with J gene TRBJ2-1, with a tentative D call TRBD2 (6 bases). With 6 bases removed from V and 9 bases from J, the gap between germline ends came to 18 bases. The CDR3 runs to 14 residues. Germline V gives CDR1 MNHEY, CDR2 SVGAGI. The CDR3 here is CASRPPARRGEQFF. CDR3 DNA: TGTGCCAGCAGACCACCCGCTCGGAGGGGTGAGCAGTTCTTC.

For the CDR3, the DNA is TGTGCCTGGAGTATAGCGGGAGCCACGCAGTATTTT. It translates to CAWSIAGATQYF. The chain has TRBV30 and TRBJ2-3, with TRBD2 identical over 9 bases. The V and J ends lost 2 bases and 9 bases, in that order; junction bases with no gene match: 3. Germline assignment: CDR1 GTSNPN and CDR2 SVGIG (reference sequence). CDR3 length: 12 residues.

V and J are TRBV25-1 and TRBJ1-3; no reliable D call. CDR3 size: 13 residues. The germline CDR1 and CDR2 sequences are MGHDK and SYGVNS. V lost 8 bases to trimming and J lost 1 base, with 9 bases between them. As DNA, the CDR3 is TGTGCCAGCGGAAGATTTTCTGGAAACACCATATATTTT. Protein: CASGRFSGNTIYF.

The V and J genes are TRBV6-2 or TRBV6-3 and TRBJ2-3; no clear D gene. Germline V lookup: CDR1 MNHEY, CDR2 SVGEGT. CDR3 length: 14 residues. Trimming removed 2 bases from V and 4 bases from J, with 10 bases in between. The CDR3 sequence: CASSYPPKPDTQYF. The CDR3 region has the DNA TGTGCCAGCAGTTACCCCCCTAAGCCAGATACGCAGTATTTT.

The chain couples TRBV5-1 to TRBJ2-7; TRBD2 might be the D (5 bases). The CDR3 spans 12 residues. Looked up from germline, CDR1 is SGHRS and CDR2 is YFSETQ. Trimming removed 4 bases at V and 8 bases at J, with 13 bases between. CDR3 region: CASSQERGKQYF. The DNA of the CDR3 is TGCGCCAGCAGCCAGGAACGGGGTAAGCAGTACTTC.

The V gene is TRBV28, the J gene TRBJ1-5; no firm D call. V was shortened by 4 bases and J by 5 bases, with 3 bases between the two germline ends. The germline V gene encodes CDR1 MDHEN and CDR2 SYDVKM. This CDR3 has 11 amino acids. The CDR3 protein is CASSWDQPQHF. In nucleotides, the CDR3 is TGTGCCAGCAGTTGGGATCAGCCCCAGCATTTT.

The chain joins TRBV29-1 to TRBJ2-3, with D possibly being TRBD1 (6 bases). Germline V gives CDR1 SQVTM, CDR2 ANQGSEA. Trimming cost V 5 bases and J 14 bases, with 20 bases left between them. CDR3 size: 12 residues. The chain's CDR3 is CSVTQGPPYAYF. CDR3 in DNA: TGCAGCGTTACTCAGGGGCCCCCATACGCGTATTTT.

V is TRBV30 and J is TRBJ2-5; D is uncertain. The CDR3 is 11 amino acids. Germline CDR1 reads GTSNPN; CDR2 reads SVGIG (reference sequence). Trimming shortened V by 0 bases and J by 5 bases, and 4 bases separated the two germline ends. The CDR3: CAWSVWETQYF. CDR3 bases: TGTGCCTGGAGTGTATGGGAGACCCAGTACTTC.

This clone was seen only a few times. The genes are TRBV28 and TRBJ2-7; D unresolved. Germline CDR1 MDHEN, CDR2 SYDVKM. Trimming took 4 bases from V and 3 from J, leaving 4 bases between them. The CDR3 sequence is 11 residues long. Written as DNA, the CDR3 is TGTGCCAGCAGTTCGGACTACGAGCAGTACTTC. Its protein is CASSSDYEQYF.

This clone was counted a few times. The rearrangement links TRBV7-3 to TRBJ2-1; no clear D. Between the trimmed V and J ends, which lost 8 bases and 0 bases, there was a span of 5 bases. Germline-derived CDR1 and CDR2 are SGHTA and FQGTGA. CDR3 length: 12 amino acids. In DNA, the CDR3 is TGTGCCAGCGGTTACTCCTACAATGAGCAGTTCTTC. This codes for CASGYSYNEQFF.

The chain links TRBV30 to TRBJ1-5; D unclear. The CDR3 has 14 residues. V was shortened by 4 bases and J by 0 bases, with 10 bases between the two germline ends. Germline V gene lookup returns CDR1 GTSNPN and CDR2 SVGIG (reference sequence). The CDR3 reads CAWNPANSNQPQHF. In nucleotides, the CDR3 is TGTGCCTGGAACCCGGCGAATAGCAATCAGCCCCAGCATTTT.

The chain has TRBV18 and TRBJ2-2, with D perhaps matching TRBD2 (6 bases). Germline lookup yields CDR1 KGHSH and CDR2 LQKENI. Deletions cut 3 bases from V and 6 bases from J, with 14 bases between. This CDR3 comprises 15 residues. CDR3 in DNA: TGTGCCAGCTCACCTTTAGGAGCGGGTCCCGGGGAGCTGTTTTTT. Its translation is CASSPLGAGPGELFF.

The V call is TRBV9, the J call TRBJ2-3; D is undetermined. The CDR3 length is 16 residues. Trimming took 0 bases from V and 2 from J, leaving 13 bases between them. The germline gives CDR1 SGDLS, CDR2 YYNGEE. CDR3 amino acids: CASSVATSGFTDTQYF. The CDR3, as DNA: TGTGCCAGCAGCGTAGCTACCTCTGGATTCACAGATACGCAGTATTTT.

The chain joins TRBV6-6 to TRBJ1-6; TRBD1 might be the D (6 bases). Trimming removed 2 bases at V and 7 bases at J, with 9 bases between. CDR3 length: 14 residues. Germline V gene lookup returns CDR1 MNHNY and CDR2 SVGAGI (reference sequence). The CDR3 coding sequence is TGTGCCAGCAGTTACGGACAGAGGAATTCACCCCTCCACTTT. Translating it yields CASSYGQRNSPLHF.